What follows are 13 T cell receptor beta chains derived from one specimen sequenced in a study of OX40 agonist ivuxolimab in advanced cancers. Libraries were prepared by immunoSEQ multiplex PCR; TCRdb keeps only in-frame clonotypes and omits some of them. The sample lists approximately 82,000 clones, 94% occurring once. Here the sequenced sample was CD4+ or CD8+ T cells sorted from blood, taken in a trial of the OX40 agonist ivuxolimab. These receptors all stem from an adult with an advanced solid tumor such as melanoma, head and neck, liver or kidney cancer.

The rearrangement links TRBV7-9 to TRBJ1-2; no clear D gene. V gave up 1 base and J gave up 3 bases, with 6 bases separating them. Germline CDR1 is SEHNR and CDR2 is FQNEAQ (reference sequence). This CDR3 comprises 13 residues. The CDR3 loop is CASSLGPYYGYTF. The CDR3, as DNA: TGTGCCAGCAGCTTAGGGCCTTACTATGGCTACACCTTC. The whole variable domain, filled in from reference TRBV7-9 and TRBJ1-2, reads DTGVSQNPRHKITKRGQNVTFRCDPISEHNRLYWYRQTLGQGPEFLTYFQNEAQLEKSRLLSDRFSAERPKGSFSTLEIQRTEQGDSAMYLCASSLGPYYGYTFGSGTRLTVV.

This chain joins TRBV28 and TRBJ2-2; D uncertain. CDR3 length: 16 amino acids. Trimming removed 3 bases at V and 2 bases at J, with 13 bases between. Germline V gene sequence: CDR1 MDHEN, CDR2 SYDVKM. CDR3 sequence (DNA): TGTGCCAGCAGTTTCGGTAGAGGCGTTAACACCGGGGAGCTGTTTTTT. Its protein product is CASSFGRGVNTGELFF.

The table lists this clone with a count of one. The CDR3 loop is CSVVFEGAYEQYF. CDR3 nucleotide sequence: TGCAGCGTTGTGTTTGAGGGGGCCTACGAGCAGTACTTC. The chain joins TRBV29-1 to TRBJ2-7, with D possibly TRBD1 on 6 matching bases. Germline V gene data show CDR1 as SQVTM and CDR2 as ANQGSEA. The CDR3 spans 13 residues. V gave up 4 bases and J gave up 2 bases, with 12 bases separating them.

As to this clone: Mismatch with germline at one junction end may stem from a read error. The genes are TRBV7-7 and TRBJ2-5; 8 bases agree with TRBD1. The CDR3 totals 13 residues. Per germline, CDR1 SSHAT and CDR2 FNYEAQ (reference sequence). CDR3 sequence reads: CASSPTGGETQYF. Written as DNA, the CDR3 is TGTGCTAGCAGCCCCACAGGGGGAGAGACCCAGTACTTC.

This chain links TRBV21-1 with TRBJ1-2; the D segment call TRBD1 is taken from the table without a DNA check. TRBV21-1 is noted as a pseudogene. The CDR3 covers 18 residues. The CDR3, as DNA: TGTGCCAGCAGCAAATCTCCGCTCGGCAGGGGAGTGGTCTATGGCTACACCTTC. Amino acid sequence: CASSKSPLGRGVVYGYTF.

The genes are TRBV28 and TRBJ2-2; D unclear. CDR1 and CDR2 from the germline V gene are MDHEN and SYDVKM. V shed 5 bases and J shed 0 bases, with 4 bases lying between them. The CDR3 runs to 13 residues. CDR3 nucleotides: TGTGCCAGCAGTCGTCCGAACACCGGGGAGCTGTTTTTT. This codes for CASSRPNTGELFF.

The chain has TRBV6-5 and TRBJ1-5; no reliable D call. Germline V gene sequence: CDR1 MNHEY, CDR2 SVGAGI. This CDR3 is built from 15 residues. The V and J ends lost 4 bases and 0 bases respectively, with 10 bases between them. The DNA for the CDR3 is TGTGCCAGCAGTTTGTCTTCCTATAGCAATCAGCCCCAGCATTTT. It translates to CASSLSSYSNQPQHF.

This chain links TRBV6-6 with TRBJ2-7; D is possibly TRBD1 (5 bases). CDR3 length equals 12 residues. Germline CDR1 reads MNHNY; CDR2 reads SVGAGI (reference sequence). Trimming shortened V by 8 bases and J by 10 bases, and 18 bases separated the two germline ends. DNA of the CDR3: TGTGCCAGCGGCGGACACCTTCCGGAACAGTACTTC. Translating gives CASGGHLPEQYF.

V gene TRBV6-5 combines with J gene TRBJ2-3, with D perhaps matching TRBD2 (6 bases). Germline CDR1 is MNHEY and CDR2 is SVGAGI. Trimming left V 2 bases short and J 10 bases short, with 10 bases between. The CDR3 runs 12 residues. The CDR3 here is CASSYGGDSQYF. CDR3 bases: TGTGCCAGCAGTTACGGAGGGGACTCGCAGTATTTT.

The chain joins TRBV4-3 to TRBJ2-1, with TRBD2 matching 14 bases. This CDR3 region has 14 residues. Germline CDR1 is LGHNA and CDR2 is YSLEER. The V and J ends lost 1 base and 16 bases, in that order; junction bases with no gene match: 6. The CDR3 region is CASSQGLAGGPVFF. In nucleotides, the CDR3 is TGCGCCAGCAGCCAAGGACTAGCGGGGGGGCCGGTATTCTTC.

This clone was seen more than once but under ten times. The chain has TRBV7-9 and TRBJ2-1; either TRBD1 or TRBD2 may fit D (5 bases each). The CDR3 has 17 amino acids. Looked up from germline, CDR1 is SEHNR and CDR2 is FQNEAQ (reference sequence). The V end was cut by 5 bases, the J end by 5 bases, with 22 bases between. The CDR3 DNA is TGTGCCAGCAGCCTCGGCCCGGGGCTAGCCGCAAACAATGAGCAGTTCTTC. It codes for CASSLGPGLAANNEQFF.

V is TRBV5-3 and J is TRBJ2-1; D may match TRBD1 or TRBD2 (5 bases each). TRBV5-3 belongs to the ORF category, with a function that is uncertain. CDR3 length: 16 residues. Trimming left V 4 bases short and J 6 bases short, with 20 bases between. The CDR3 DNA reads TGTGCCAGAAGCACTCGGTGGGCGAGGGGCTCCAATGAGCAGTTCTTC. Amino acids: CARSTRWARGSNEQFF.

The V gene is TRBV7-6, the J gene TRBJ1-2; D ambiguous. The V gene lost 5 bases and the J gene lost 0 bases, with 13 bases spanning the gap. The CDR3 is 15 amino acids. Germline CDR1 is SGHVS and CDR2 is FNYEAQ. CDR3 in DNA: TGTGCCAGCAGCCGAGGAGTACTTTCTAACTATGGCTACACCTTC. It translates to CASSRGVLSNYGYTF.